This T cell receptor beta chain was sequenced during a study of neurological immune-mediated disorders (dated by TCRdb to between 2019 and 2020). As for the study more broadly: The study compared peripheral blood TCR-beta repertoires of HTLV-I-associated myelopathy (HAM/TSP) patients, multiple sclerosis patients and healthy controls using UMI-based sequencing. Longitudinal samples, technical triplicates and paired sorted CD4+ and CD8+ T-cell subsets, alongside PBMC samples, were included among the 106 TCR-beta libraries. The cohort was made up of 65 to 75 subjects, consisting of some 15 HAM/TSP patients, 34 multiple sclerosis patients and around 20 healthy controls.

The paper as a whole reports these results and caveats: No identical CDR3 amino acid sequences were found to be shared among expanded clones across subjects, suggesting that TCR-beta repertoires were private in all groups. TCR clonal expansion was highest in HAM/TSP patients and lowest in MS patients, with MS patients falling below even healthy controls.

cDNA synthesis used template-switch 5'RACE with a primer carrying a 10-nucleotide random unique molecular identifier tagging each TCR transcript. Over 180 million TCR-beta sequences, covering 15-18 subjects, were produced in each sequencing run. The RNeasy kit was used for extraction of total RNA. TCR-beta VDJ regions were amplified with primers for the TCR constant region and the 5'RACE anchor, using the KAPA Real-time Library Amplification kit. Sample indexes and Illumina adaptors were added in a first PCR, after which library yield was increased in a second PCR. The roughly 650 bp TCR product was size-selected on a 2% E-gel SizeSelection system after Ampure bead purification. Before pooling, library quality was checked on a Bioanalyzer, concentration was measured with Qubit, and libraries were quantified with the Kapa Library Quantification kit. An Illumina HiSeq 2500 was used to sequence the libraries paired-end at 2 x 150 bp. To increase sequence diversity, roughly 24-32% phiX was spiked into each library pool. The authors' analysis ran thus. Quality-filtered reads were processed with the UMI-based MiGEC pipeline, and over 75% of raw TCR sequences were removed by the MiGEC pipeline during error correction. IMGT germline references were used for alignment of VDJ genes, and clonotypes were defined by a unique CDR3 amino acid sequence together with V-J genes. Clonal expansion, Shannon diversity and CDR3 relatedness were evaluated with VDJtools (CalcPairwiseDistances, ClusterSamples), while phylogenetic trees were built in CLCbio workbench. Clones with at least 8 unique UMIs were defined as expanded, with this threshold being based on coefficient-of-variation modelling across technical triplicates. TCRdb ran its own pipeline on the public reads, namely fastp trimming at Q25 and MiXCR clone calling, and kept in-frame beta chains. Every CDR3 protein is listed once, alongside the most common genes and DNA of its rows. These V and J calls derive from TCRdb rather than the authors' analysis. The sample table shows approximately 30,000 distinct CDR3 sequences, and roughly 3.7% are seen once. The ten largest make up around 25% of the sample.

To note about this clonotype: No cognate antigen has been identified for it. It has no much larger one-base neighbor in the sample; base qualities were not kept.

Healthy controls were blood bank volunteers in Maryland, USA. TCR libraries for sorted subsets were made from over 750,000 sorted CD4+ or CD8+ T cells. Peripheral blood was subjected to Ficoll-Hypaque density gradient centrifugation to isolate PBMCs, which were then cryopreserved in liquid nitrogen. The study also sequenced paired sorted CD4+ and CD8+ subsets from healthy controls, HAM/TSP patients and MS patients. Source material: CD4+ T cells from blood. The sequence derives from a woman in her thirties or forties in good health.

For the CDR3, the sequence is CAISPTGGNTGELFF. The nucleotide sequence is TGTGCCATCAGTCCGACAGGGGGGAACACCGGGGAGCTGTTTTTT. This chain joins TRBV10-3 to TRBJ2-2; TRBD1 lines up with 9 middle nucleotides. From the cysteine through the phenylalanine, the CDR3 covers 15 amino acids. Only the CDR3 portion is preserved as DNA: 45 bases, with reading frame beginning at the first base. Trimming accounts for 5 bases at V and 1 base at J, while the number of junction bases matched to no gene is 2. Per the germline V gene, ENHRY is the CDR1 and SYGVKD is the CDR2.